This T cell receptor beta chain stems from a study of cytomegalovirus exposure and HLA in healthy donors. The PCR contained 60 Vbeta and 13 Jbeta primers. Data came from immunoSEQ multiplex PCR; TCRdb stores just in-frame clones and leaves some out. The repertoire holds about 82,000 clones, roughly 80% seen once, with around 15% in the top ten. This CDR3 contains 17 residues. After removal of 4 bases from V and 0 bases from J, the junction contained 4 bases not matched to a gene. Germline CDR1 and CDR2: WNHNN and SYGVQD (reference sequence). Material for sequencing was PBMCs. The clonotype comes from a human donor in good health. V is TRBV10-1 and J is TRBJ2-1; TRBD1 aligns across 12 bases. The CDR3 is CASSGGTGGGSYNEQFF. CDR3 coding DNA: TGCGCCAGCAGTGGGGGGACAGGGGGCGGCTCCTACAATGAGCAGTTCTTC.